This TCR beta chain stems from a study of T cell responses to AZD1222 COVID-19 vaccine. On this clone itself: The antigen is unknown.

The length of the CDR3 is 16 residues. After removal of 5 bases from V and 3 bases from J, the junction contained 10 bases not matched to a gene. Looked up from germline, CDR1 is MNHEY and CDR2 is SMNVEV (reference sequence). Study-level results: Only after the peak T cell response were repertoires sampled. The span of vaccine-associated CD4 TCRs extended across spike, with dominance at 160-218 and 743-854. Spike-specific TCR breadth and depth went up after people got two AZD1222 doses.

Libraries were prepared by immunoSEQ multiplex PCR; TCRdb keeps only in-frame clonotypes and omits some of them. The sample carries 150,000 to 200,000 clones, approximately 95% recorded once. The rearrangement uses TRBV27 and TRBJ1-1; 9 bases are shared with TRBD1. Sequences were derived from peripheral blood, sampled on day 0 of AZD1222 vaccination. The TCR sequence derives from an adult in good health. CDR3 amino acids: CASSPGTGKYDTEAFF. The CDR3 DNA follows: TGTGCCAGCAGTCCCGGGACAGGGAAGTACGACACTGAAGCTTTCTTT.